The 30 T cell receptor beta chains below come from one sample, sequenced in a study of OX40 agonist ivuxolimab in advanced cancers. The receptor library was made with the immunoSEQ multiplex PCR assay. As stored in TCRdb, this immuneACCESS dataset retains in-frame rearrangements with V and J assigned. A fraction of the clones does not appear; measured against another copy, unresolved V genes explain less than half of the discrepancy, and the remainder lacks a known reason. Recorded for this sample are tens of thousands of clones; roughly 80% of them occurred a single time. Roughly 4.2% of the sample is held by the ten biggest clonotypes. Material: CD4+ or CD8+ T cells sorted from blood, obtained in a trial of the OX40 agonist ivuxolimab. Every receptor here comes from an adult with an advanced solid tumor such as melanoma, head and neck, liver or kidney cancer.

In its sample, this clone was seen once. The chain is built from TRBV14 and TRBJ2-7, with D maybe TRBD2 (6 bases). With 1 base removed from V and 3 bases from J, the gap between germline ends came to 10 bases. Germline V gives CDR1 SGHDN, CDR2 FVKESK. This CDR3 region has 14 residues. CDR3 amino acids: CASSQGHGSYEQYF. Written as DNA, the CDR3 is TGTGCCAGCAGCCAAGGACACGGGAGCTACGAGCAGTACTTC. Looking up the rest from reference TRBV14 and TRBJ2-7 gives the full variable domain: EAGVTQFPSHSVIEKGQTVTLRCDPISGHDNLYWYRRVMGKEIKFLLHFVKESKQDESGMPNNRFLAERTGGTYSTLKVQPAELEDSGVYFCASSQGHGSYEQYFGPGTRLTVT.

V is TRBV5-1 and J is TRBJ1-5; the match to TRBD1 covers 8 bases. V trimming: 3 bases; J trimming: 5 bases; junction bases outside the gene matches: 4. Germline lookup yields CDR1 SGHRS and CDR2 YFSETQ. This CDR3 comprises 14 residues. The CDR3 region has the DNA TGCGCCAGCAGCTCCGGACAGGGAGATCAGCCCCAGCATTTT. Amino acids: CASSSGQGDQPQHF.

The chain joins TRBV5-1 to TRBJ1-4; no reliable D call. This CDR3 contains 15 residues. Trimming pared 0 bases from V and 2 bases from J, leaving 8 bases between. Looked up from germline, CDR1 is SGHRS and CDR2 is YFSETQ. CDR3 DNA: TGCGCCAGCAGCTTGGGGGTAGGGACTAATGAAAAACTGTTTTTT. As protein: CASSLGVGTNEKLFF.

This sequence joins TRBV5-6 and TRBJ2-2; 12 nucleotides align to TRBD1. With 4 bases clipped from V and 4 bases from J, the junction kept 2 bases outside the gene matches. The germline CDR1 and CDR2 sequences are SGHDT and YYEEEE. The CDR3 spans 15 residues. CDR3 nucleotide sequence: TGTGCCAGCAGCGGGGACAGGGGGCGCACCGGGGAGCTGTTTTTT. It yields the protein CASSGDRGRTGELFF.

This chain links TRBV2 with TRBJ2-3, with a tentative D call TRBD2 (7 bases). The CDR3 covers 15 residues. CDR1 is SNHLY and CDR2 is FYNNEI in the germline V gene. Between the trimmed V and J ends, which lost 3 bases and 1 base, there was a span of 11 bases. The chain's CDR3 is CASSEGGLRTDTQYF. The CDR3 nucleotides read TGTGCCAGCAGTGAGGGGGGGCTTCGCACAGATACGCAGTATTTT.

V usage is TRBV28 and J usage is TRBJ2-5, with 10 bases lining up with TRBD1. After removal of 6 bases from V and 5 bases from J, the junction contained 12 bases not matched to a gene. Germline CDR1 is MDHEN and CDR2 is SYDVKM. CDR3 length: 16 amino acids. The CDR3 DNA is TGTGCCAGCAGACACTCGACAGGGGGCGGGCAGGAGACCCAGTACTTC. It translates to CASRHSTGGGQETQYF. Full variable domain (remainder filled in from reference TRBV28 and TRBJ2-5): DVKVTQSSRYLVKRTGEKVFLECVQDMDHENMFWYRQDPGLGLRLIYFSYDVKMKEKGDIPEGYSVSREKKERFSLILESASTNQTSMYLCASRHSTGGGQETQYFGPGTRLLVL.

As concerns this clone: One end of the junction varies from germline; a read error may be responsible. The V gene is TRBV11-2, the J gene TRBJ1-5, with 7 positions matching TRBD1. The CDR3 consists of 16 residues. CDR1 is SGHAT and CDR2 is FQNNGV in the germline V gene. CDR3 residues: CASSLGGQSSNQPQHF. In nucleotides, the CDR3 is TGTGCCAGTAGCTTAGGGGGACAGTCTAGCAATCAGCCCCAGCATTTT.

The chain recombines TRBV4-3 with TRBJ1-6; D might be TRBD1 (5 bases). The germline gives CDR1 LGHNA, CDR2 YSLEER. The CDR3 totals 15 residues. With 3 bases removed from V and 10 bases from J, the gap between germline ends came to 16 bases. The chain's CDR3 is CASSQLVGGESPLHF. DNA of the CDR3: TGCGCCAGCAGCCAGCTCGTGGGGGGGGAATCACCCCTCCACTTT.

The chain uses TRBV4-2 and TRBJ2-7; the D gene is possibly TRBD1 (6 bases). There are 14 residues in the CDR3. With 4 bases removed from V and 9 bases from J, the gap between germline ends came to 19 bases. Germline assignment: CDR1 LGHNA and CDR2 YNFKEQ. The CDR3 DNA reads as TGTGCCAGCAGCCCTGAGGACAGTAAAAGCTGGCAGTACTTC. Protein product: CASSPEDSKSWQYF.

The J gene is TRBJ1-2, the V gene TRBV28; D uncertain. Germline V gives CDR1 MDHEN, CDR2 SYDVKM. Trimming took off 7 bases at V and 7 bases at J, with 16 bases between the two ends. The CDR3 extends over 13 amino acids. The chain's CDR3 is CASTKGQVSGYTF. CDR3 bases: TGTGCCAGCACCAAAGGGCAGGTGTCTGGCTACACCTTC.

The V and J genes are TRBV28 and TRBJ1-5; possible D gene TRBD1, 5 bases. Per germline, CDR1 MDHEN and CDR2 SYDVKM. The CDR3 consists of 15 residues. V shed 3 bases and J shed 3 bases, with 12 bases lying between them. CDR3 sequence (DNA): TGTGCCAGCAGTTTTCCGGGTGGGGCCAATCAGCCCCAGCATTTT. Its protein product is CASSFPGGANQPQHF.

The chain combines TRBV6-1 with TRBJ2-5, with D perhaps matching TRBD1 (5 bases). V lost 0 bases, J lost 1 base, and 9 bases lay in between. The CDR3 contains 15 residues. The germline V gene has CDR1 MNHNS and CDR2 SASEGT. The CDR3 loop reads CASSEARTPQETQYF. As DNA, the CDR3 is TGTGCCAGCAGTGAAGCGAGGACACCCCAAGAGACCCAGTACTTC.

The chain combines TRBV5-5 with TRBJ1-6; no reliable D call. V gave up 3 bases and J gave up 8 bases, with 9 bases separating them. The CDR3 loop spans 13 amino acids. CDR1 is SGHKS, CDR2 YYEKEE, per germline (reference sequence). In DNA, the CDR3 is TGTGCCAGCAGCTCCCTATATGATTCACCCCTCCACTTT. Amino acids: CASSSLYDSPLHF.

This clone was seen more than once but under ten times. The same CDR3 can be traced to other DNA sequences in this sample. The chain uses TRBV6-5 and TRBJ1-1; D possibly corresponds to TRBD1 (5 bases). The CDR3 length is 14 residues. The germline V and J ends were trimmed by 2 bases and 0 bases, with 7 bases remaining between them. Germline CDR1 MNHEY, CDR2 SVGAGI. CDR3 nucleotides: TGTGCCAGCAGTTACGGGGGGATGAACACTGAAGCTTTCTTT. It specifies CASSYGGMNTEAFF.

The gene calls are TRBV12-5 and TRBJ1-3; D perhaps matches TRBD1 (5 bases). This CDR3 comprises 17 residues. The V end lost 5 bases, the J end lost 0 bases, and 17 bases lay between the germline ends. Germline V gene sequence: CDR1 LGHNT, CDR2 FRNRAP. CDR3: CASGPLGRAVSGNTIYF. The CDR3, as DNA: TGTGCTAGTGGTCCCCTTGGCAGGGCAGTCTCTGGAAACACCATATATTTT.

This rearrangement joins TRBV6-1 to TRBJ2-5; TRBD1 might be the D (5 bases). In germline, CDR1 is MNHNS, CDR2 SASEGT. V lost 6 bases to trimming and J lost 5 bases, with 10 bases between them. The CDR3 totals 12 residues. CDR3 residues: CASSRQGETQYF. The CDR3 DNA is TGTGCCAGCAGCCGCCAGGGCGAGACCCAGTACTTC.

V and J are TRBV6-4 and TRBJ2-2; TRBD1 matches 8 bases. Unmatched junction bases numbered 12, after V lost 6 bases and J lost 0 bases. CDR3 length: 18 residues. Germline CDR1 is MRHNA and CDR2 is SNTAGT. DNA for the CDR3: TGTGCCAGCAGCGAACAGGGGGGACAGGCCGCGAACACCGGGGAGCTGTTTTTT. Its translation is CASSEQGGQAANTGELFF.

The chain links TRBV2 to TRBJ2-7; D remains ambiguous. Trimming took off 4 bases at V and 0 bases at J, with 4 bases between the two ends. Germline lookup yields CDR1 SNHLY and CDR2 FYNNEI. This CDR3 is built from 12 residues. CDR3 region: CASSAHSYEQYF. CDR3 DNA sequence: TGTGCCAGCAGTGCCCACTCCTACGAGCAGTACTTC.

The chain couples TRBV19 to TRBJ1-1, with no clear D. V gave up 7 bases and J gave up 4 bases, with 10 bases separating them. Germline V gene sequence: CDR1 LNHDA, CDR2 SQIVND (reference sequence). The CDR3 contains 12 residues. CDR3 bases: TGTGCCAGTACCTTGTACGGCACTGAAGCTTTCTTT. Translation gives CASTLYGTEAFF.

This chain connects TRBV20-1 to TRBJ2-5; the D gene could be TRBD1 or TRBD2 (5 bases each). CDR3 length equals 11 residues. Germline V gives CDR1 DFQATT, CDR2 SNEGSKA (reference sequence). CDR3 nucleotides: TGCAGCCGCCTAGCAGGGGAGACCCAGTACTTC. Translated, it gives CSRLAGETQYF.

The genes are TRBV5-4 and TRBJ1-2, with D perhaps TRBD1 (5 bases). The CDR3 has 15 amino acids. Germline values: CDR1 SGHNT, CDR2 YYREEE (reference sequence). V was clipped by 4 bases and J by 6 bases, with 19 bases between them. The CDR3 loop reads CASSMVKDSSNGYTF. CDR3 in DNA: TGTGCCAGCAGCATGGTTAAAGACAGTTCCAATGGCTACACCTTC. The variable domain in full, completed from reference TRBV5-4 and TRBJ1-2, reads ETGVTQSPTHLIKTRGQQVTLRCSSQSGHNTVSWYQQALGQGPQFIFQYYREEENGRGNFPPRFSGLQFPNYSSELNVNALELDDSALYLCASSMVKDSSNGYTFGSGTRLTVV.

This sequence joins TRBV19 and TRBJ1-5; D unresolved. The CDR3 loop spans 19 amino acids. Germline V gene lookup returns CDR1 LNHDA and CDR2 SQIVND (reference sequence). V shed 4 bases and J shed 0 bases, with 22 bases lying between them. For the CDR3, the DNA is TGTGCCAGTAGTACCCGGGTTGGACGGAACCCGTATAGCAATCAGCCCCAGCATTTT. It is translated as CASSTRVGRNPYSNQPQHF.

The CDR3 spells CASSPGQTDTQYF. CDR3 DNA sequence: TGTGCCAGTAGCCCCGGACAGACAGATACGCAGTATTTT. The V call is TRBV19, the J call TRBJ2-3, with a possible D match to TRBD1 (6 bases). CDR3 size: 13 residues. Germline V gene data show CDR1 as LNHDA and CDR2 as SQIVND (reference sequence). V lost 6 bases, J lost 3 bases, and 10 bases lay in between.

This rearrangement joins TRBV14 to TRBJ1-6; no clear D gene. Germline V CDR1 and CDR2: SGHDN, FVKESK. The CDR3 has 15 residues. Trimming left V 0 bases short and J 9 bases short, with 12 bases between. CDR3 loop: CASSQDRAVSSPLHF. The DNA for the CDR3 is TGTGCCAGCAGCCAAGATCGAGCGGTCAGTTCACCCCTCCACTTT.

The rearrangement links TRBV6-1 to TRBJ1-4; D ambiguous. The CDR3 runs to 17 residues. Germline V gives CDR1 MNHNS, CDR2 SASEGT. V was clipped by 4 bases and J by 4 bases, with 19 bases between them. The CDR3 coding sequence is TGTGCCAGCAGTGCCCACCCCATCTTTGGGGTTAATGAAAAACTGTTTTTT. It is translated as CASSAHPIFGVNEKLFF.

V usage is TRBV6-5 and J usage is TRBJ2-7; possibly TRBD1 or TRBD2 for D (5 bases each). The CDR3 runs 13 residues. Germline loops: CDR1 MNHEY, CDR2 SVGAGI. V was pared by 5 bases and J by 2 bases, with 10 bases between. The CDR3 spells CASSRDLAYEQYF. DNA for the CDR3: TGTGCCAGCAGTCGGGACCTAGCCTACGAGCAGTACTTC.

This clone has only one observation. The chain carries TRBV19 and TRBJ2-3, with D unclear. There are 18 residues in the CDR3. Looked up from germline, CDR1 is LNHDA and CDR2 is SQIVND (reference sequence). V lost 9 bases and J lost 0, with 25 bases in between. CDR3 loop: CASSYVNGILTSTDTQYF. CDR3 DNA: TGTGCCAGCTCTTACGTTAATGGGATCCTCACTAGCACAGATACGCAGTATTTT.

V is TRBV2 and J is TRBJ2-7; tentative D call: TRBD1 (6 bases). V was shortened by 4 bases and J by 6 bases, with 19 bases between the two germline ends. The CDR3 has 15 amino acids. CDR1 SNHLY and CDR2 FYNNEI come from the germline V gene. The CDR3 region is CASSGEKNRVGEQYF. DNA for the CDR3: TGTGCCAGCAGTGGCGAGAAGAACAGGGTGGGCGAGCAGTACTTC.

This rearrangement joins TRBV19 to TRBJ1-4; D is undetermined. The CDR3 has 13 amino acids. CDR1 is LNHDA, CDR2 SQIVND, per germline (reference sequence). V was cut by 2 bases and J by 6 bases, with 7 bases left in between. The CDR3 spells CASSIIADEKLFF. CDR3 nucleotide sequence: TGTGCCAGTAGTATAATAGCAGATGAAAAACTGTTTTTT.

The chain is built from TRBV6-1 and TRBJ1-2; 10 nucleotides match TRBD1. The CDR3 has 15 amino acids. The germline V gene encodes CDR1 MNHNS and CDR2 SASEGT. Unmatched junction bases numbered 14, after V lost 8 bases and J lost 8 bases. CDR3 residues: CASGPGTGVVVGYTF. The DNA of the CDR3 is TGTGCCAGCGGCCCCGGGACAGGGGTCGTTGTGGGCTACACCTTC.